Following are 28 T cell receptor beta chains from one sample sequenced in a study of T cell responses to AZD1222 COVID-19 vaccine. Method: immunoSEQ multiplex PCR; TCRdb's copy keeps in-frame clones and lacks some. The table records around 200,000 clones, around nine tenths of them present only once. Sequenced material: peripheral blood, taken 28 days after the second AZD1222 dose. The source of these receptors is an adult who received the AZD1222 COVID-19 vaccine.

V and J are TRBV5-1 and TRBJ2-1; D remains unclear. V dropped 0 bases and J dropped 6 bases, with 4 bases sitting between them. This CDR3 region has 12 residues. From germline, CDR1 is SGHRS and CDR2 YFSETQ. The CDR3 sequence: CASSLDSNEQFF. The CDR3 DNA reads as TGCGCCAGCAGCTTGGATTCCAATGAGCAGTTCTTC.

In this sample, this clone turned up a few times. This chain uses TRBV20-1 with TRBJ2-5; weak D call: TRBD2 (5 bases). Germline V CDR1 and CDR2: DFQATT, SNEGSKA (reference sequence). This CDR3 region has 11 residues. Trimming removed 7 bases from V and 3 bases from J, with 9 bases in between. In DNA form, the CDR3 reads TGCAGTGTTACTAGGGAAGAGACCCAGTACTTC. Protein: CSVTREETQYF.

The genes are TRBV10-3 and TRBJ2-7, with TRBD2 matching over 7 bases. J gave up 2 bases and V 10 bases, and 17 bases lay outside the gene matches. CDR3 length: 16 residues. The germline V gene has CDR1 ENHRY and CDR2 SYGVKD. The DNA of the CDR3 is TGTGCCACCTCAGAGGCCAAAAGCGGGACCCCCTACGAGCAGTACTTC. Translated: CATSEAKSGTPYEQYF.

The chain joins TRBV2 to TRBJ1-3; D is unresolved. V was trimmed by 0 bases and J by 4 bases, leaving 10 bases between them. The CDR3 contains 15 residues. Germline CDR1 reads SNHLY; CDR2 reads FYNNEI. The CDR3 DNA reads TGTGCCAGCAGTGAAGCGGAGGGTTGGGGAAACACCATATATTTT. Its protein is CASSEAEGWGNTIYF.

The CDR3 sequence: CASSPVTGKRITDTQYF. The CDR3 nucleotides read TGTGCCAGCAGCCCGGTGACAGGGAAGAGGATCACAGATACGCAGTATTTT. V is TRBV7-9 and J is TRBJ2-3; 7 nucleotides agree with TRBD1. From germline, CDR1 is SEHNR and CDR2 FQNEAQ (reference sequence). The CDR3 runs 17 residues. The ends lost 5 bases at V and 2 bases at J; junction bases unmatched: 13.

The rearrangement links TRBV28 to TRBJ1-4; tentatively, D is TRBD1 (6 bases). The germline gives CDR1 MDHEN, CDR2 SYDVKM. Trimming removed 5 bases at V and 6 bases at J, with 19 bases between. This CDR3 spans 16 amino acids. The CDR3 sequence is CASSTPGEGGDEKLFF. For the CDR3, the DNA is TGTGCCAGCAGTACCCCCGGGGAGGGGGGGGATGAAAAACTGTTTTTT. The full variable domain, rest sourced from reference TRBV28 and TRBJ1-4, is DVKVTQSSRYLVKRTGEKVFLECVQDMDHENMFWYRQDPGLGLRLIYFSYDVKMKEKGDIPEGYSVSREKKERFSLILESASTNQTSMYLCASSTPGEGGDEKLFFGSGTQLSVL.

This chain connects TRBV20-1 to TRBJ2-3; D is perhaps TRBD2 (5 bases). This CDR3 has 10 residues. Trimming removed 6 bases from V and 7 bases from J, with 8 bases in between. CDR1 and CDR2 (germline): DFQATT, SNEGSKA (reference sequence). DNA of the CDR3: TGCAGTGCCCGGAGGAATACGCAGTATTTT. Protein sequence: CSARRNTQYF.

Here the CDR3 reads CASSPERGPGEAFF. CDR3 nucleotides: TGTGCCAGTAGTCCGGAAAGGGGTCCGGGTGAAGCTTTCTTT. The gene calls are TRBV19 and TRBJ1-1, with D possibly TRBD1 on 5 matching bases. Germline V lookup: CDR1 LNHDA, CDR2 SQIVND (reference sequence). The CDR3 loop spans 14 amino acids. V was pared by 5 bases and J by 7 bases, with 17 bases between.

The V and J genes are TRBV7-2 and TRBJ2-7, with 9 bases identical to TRBD1. The germline CDR1 and CDR2 sequences are SGHTA and FQGNSA. With V trimmed by 2 bases and J by 3 bases, 5 bases remained unmatched. There are 15 residues in the CDR3. Here the CDR3 DNA reads TGTGCCAGCAGCTTAATCACAGGGGGCAGCTACGAGCAGTACTTC. Its translation: CASSLITGGSYEQYF.

The CDR3 DNA follows: TGTGCCAGCAGGGGTTCAGGGGCCAACGTCCTGACTTTC. Encoded protein: CASRGSGANVLTF. This rearrangement joins TRBV28 to TRBJ2-6; D uncertain. This CDR3 spans 13 amino acids. Trimming took 6 bases from V and 4 from J, leaving 7 bases between them. Looked up from germline, CDR1 is MDHEN and CDR2 is SYDVKM.

V usage is TRBV9 and J usage is TRBJ2-7; D possibly uses TRBD1 or TRBD2 (5 bases each). CDR3 length: 15 amino acids. Trimming cost V 2 bases and J 2 bases, with 14 bases left between them. Germline V gene data show CDR1 as SGDLS and CDR2 as YYNGEE. CDR3 residues: CASSVGHGAPYEQYF. For the CDR3, the DNA is TGTGCCAGCAGCGTGGGCCACGGGGCCCCCTACGAGCAGTACTTC.

This clone was seen more than once but under ten times. The DNA for the CDR3 is TGTGCCAGTAGTATAGATCAGGGAATAGGCCAGCCCCAGCATTTT. It codes for CASSIDQGIGQPQHF. The gene calls are TRBV19 and TRBJ1-5; maybe TRBD1 (5 bases). Trimming took 0 bases from V and 7 from J, leaving 13 bases between them. The CDR3 covers 15 residues. Germline V gene data show CDR1 as LNHDA and CDR2 as SQIVND (reference sequence).

The chain's CDR3 is CASSLGGAGSSYEQYF. Written as DNA, the CDR3 is TGCGCCAGCAGCTTGGGAGGGGCAGGCTCCTCCTACGAGCAGTACTTC. The chain combines TRBV5-1 with TRBJ2-7; D might be TRBD1 or TRBD2, each matching 5 bases. CDR1 and CDR2 from the germline V gene are SGHRS and YFSETQ. The CDR3 runs 16 residues. The ends were cut back, 0 bases at V and 0 bases at J, with 13 bases in the middle.

This rearrangement joins TRBV30 to TRBJ2-6; possibly TRBD1 or TRBD2 for D (5 bases each). V lost 3 bases and J 3 bases, leaving 6 bases between the germline ends. Germline-derived CDR1 and CDR2 are GTSNPN and SVGIG (reference sequence). CDR3 size: 13 residues. CDR3 DNA sequence: TGTGCCTGGAGGAGGGGTGGGGCCAACGTCCTGACTTTC. Its protein is CAWRRGGANVLTF.

The chain employs TRBV2 and TRBJ1-3, with 10 bases matching TRBD1. Germline CDR1 SNHLY, CDR2 FYNNEI. This CDR3 has 15 residues. J gave up 1 base and V 9 bases, and 6 bases lay outside the gene matches. The CDR3 loop reads CASSPGQGSGNTIYF. DNA of the CDR3: TGTGCCAGTAGTCCGGGACAGGGGTCTGGAAACACCATATATTTT.

There are a few counts of this clone. The CDR3 loop is CASSPYLGGETQYF. CDR3 sequence (DNA): TGTGCCAGCAGCCCTTACCTTGGGGGGGAGACCCAGTACTTC. The rearrangement joins TRBV28 to TRBJ2-5; perhaps TRBD2 as D (6 bases). This CDR3 region has 14 residues. The germline V gene encodes CDR1 MDHEN and CDR2 SYDVKM. The V end was cut by 6 bases, the J end by 5 bases, with 16 bases between.

The rearrangement joins TRBV28 to TRBJ2-5; TRBD2 matches 8 bases. The ends lost 5 bases at V and 10 bases at J; junction bases unmatched: 3. Germline-derived CDR1 and CDR2 are MDHEN and SYDVKM. This CDR3 has 11 amino acids. The CDR3: CASSPGGDQYF. For the CDR3, the DNA is TGTGCCAGCAGTCCCGGGGGGGACCAGTACTTC. Variable domain in full (rest from reference TRBV28 and TRBJ2-5): DVKVTQSSRYLVKRTGEKVFLECVQDMDHENMFWYRQDPGLGLRLIYFSYDVKMKEKGDIPEGYSVSREKKERFSLILESASTNQTSMYLCASSPGGDQYFGPGTRLLVL.

The chain recombines TRBV13 with TRBJ2-3, with TRBD2 as a possible D gene (5 bases). The CDR3 has 12 residues. The V gene lost 6 bases and the J gene lost 4 bases, with 8 bases spanning the gap. CDR1 and CDR2 (germline): PRHDT, FYEKMQ (reference sequence). The CDR3 bases are TGTGCCAGCAGGAGCGGTTCAGATACGCAGTATTTT. Amino acids: CASRSGSDTQYF.

The chain is built from TRBV28 and TRBJ2-1, with a tentative D call TRBD2 (6 bases). V was shortened by 4 bases and J by 8 bases, with 21 bases between the two germline ends. The V gene's germline CDR1 is MDHEN and CDR2 SYDVKM. This CDR3 has 16 residues. The CDR3 DNA follows: TGTGCCAGCAGTTCTTCCGGGACTCGGAGTAAGGATGAGCAGTTCTTC. Translating gives CASSSSGTRSKDEQFF.

The CDR3 protein is CASSVENRGLDEQYF. The CDR3 DNA reads TGTGCCAGCAGCGTAGAGAATAGGGGGCTCGATGAGCAGTACTTC. The chain joins TRBV9 to TRBJ2-7, with 7 bases lining up with TRBD1. The germline V gene has CDR1 SGDLS and CDR2 YYNGEE. The CDR3 spans 15 residues. The junction had 10 bases not matched to a gene; V was cut back by 0 bases and J by 7 bases.

The gene calls are TRBV5-1 and TRBJ1-2, with a weak D call TRBD1 (6 bases). Germline CDR1 and CDR2: SGHRS and YFSETQ. V was trimmed by 4 bases and J by 4 bases, leaving 17 bases between them. This CDR3 has 15 residues. The CDR3 nucleotides are TGCGCCAGCAGCCCTGGGACAACGGGCGCCTATGGCTACACCTTC. Translated, it gives CASSPGTTGAYGYTF.

The chain employs TRBV6-6 and TRBJ2-3, with 11 bases lining up with TRBD2. There are 17 residues in the CDR3. Germline trimming cut 5 bases from V and 4 bases from J; bases unmatched to any gene: 11. Looked up from germline, CDR1 is MNHNY and CDR2 is SVGAGI (reference sequence). The CDR3 sequence is CASSPRAGSGRADTQYF. The CDR3 DNA reads TGTGCCAGCAGTCCCCGGGCTGGTAGCGGGAGGGCAGATACGCAGTATTTT.

The genes are TRBV3-1 (or the pseudogene TRBV3-2) and TRBJ2-3; TRBD2 is a possible D gene (6 bases). Trimming removed 1 base at V and 4 bases at J, with 9 bases between. The CDR3 sequence is 14 residues long. The germline CDR1 and CDR2 sequences are LGHDT and YNNKEL (reference sequence). The CDR3 DNA follows: TGTGCCAGCAGCCAAGCGGGAGCCCCAGATACGCAGTATTTT. It is translated as CASSQAGAPDTQYF.

Here the CDR3 reads CASTIDRRSNQPQHF. CDR3 coding DNA: TGTGCCAGTACCATAGATCGGAGGAGCAATCAGCCCCAGCATTTT. The chain couples TRBV19 to TRBJ1-5, with D hard to call. V was trimmed by 7 bases and J by 1 base, leaving 14 bases between them. Germline V gene lookup returns CDR1 LNHDA and CDR2 SQIVND (reference sequence). The CDR3 is made up of 15 amino acids.

V is TRBV30 and J is TRBJ2-1, with 7 bases matching TRBD2. The J segment lost 9 bases and the V segment lost 5 bases, leaving 16 bases of the junction unmatched. This CDR3 region has 15 residues. Germline V gives CDR1 GTSNPN, CDR2 SVGIG (reference sequence). The CDR3 nucleotides are TGTGCCTGGTCGTGGTCGGCGGGAGCCTTGGGTGAGCAGTTCTTC. As protein: CAWSWSAGALGEQFF.

The chain recombines TRBV30 with TRBJ2-5; D is perhaps TRBD1 or TRBD2 (5 bases each). The CDR3 consists of 14 residues. CDR1 is GTSNPN, CDR2 SVGIG, per germline (reference sequence). The V gene lost 1 base and the J gene lost 10 bases, with 19 bases spanning the gap. This CDR3 reads CAWSAGLAPEGQYF. DNA of the CDR3: TGTGCCTGGAGTGCGGGGCTAGCTCCTGAGGGCCAGTACTTC. Full variable domain (rest looked up from reference TRBV30 and TRBJ2-5): SQTIHQWPATLVQPVGSPLSLECTVEGTSNPNLYWYRQAAGRGLQLLFYSVGIGQISSEVPQNLSASRPQDRQFILSSKKLLLSDSGFYLCAWSAGLAPEGQYFGPGTRLLVL.

The sample holds one count of this clone. The CDR3 DNA sequence: TGTGCCAGCAGTTTATCCGGTGAGCAGTTCTTC. Amino acid sequence: CASSLSGEQFF. V is TRBV27 and J is TRBJ2-1; unclear D gene. V lost 0 bases and J lost 9, with 3 bases in between. Germline values: CDR1 MNHEY, CDR2 SMNVEV (reference sequence). This CDR3 has 11 residues.

V gene TRBV3-1 (or the pseudogene TRBV3-2) combines with J gene TRBJ1-6; TRBD1 is a possible D gene (6 bases). The length of the CDR3 is 12 residues. The germline V and J ends were trimmed by 11 bases and 9 bases, with 14 bases remaining between them. Germline loops: CDR1 LGHDT, CDR2 YNNKEL (reference sequence). The CDR3 coding sequence is TGTGCCTCTAGGGGGTCGGGTTCACCCCTCCACTTT. This sequence encodes CASRGSGSPLHF.